This paragraph reports one T cell receptor (beta chain). This sample stems from a study of blood T cell repertoires in COVID-19. Assay: immunoSEQ multiplex PCR; the TCRdb copy retains only in-frame clones and omits some. This table holds 250,000 or so clones, around 90% found once. The V end was cut by 5 bases, the J end by 8 bases, with 7 bases between. This CDR3 comprises 11 residues. Germline lookup yields CDR1 SGHNT and CDR2 YENEEA. Material for sequencing was PBMCs or T cells enriched from blood (not recorded which). The chain is built from TRBV11-3 and TRBJ2-1; no definite D call. The sequence was collected from a woman aged 40 to 50 who had been exposed to COVID-19. CDR3 region: CASSVAYEQFF. CDR3 DNA: TGTGCCAGCAGCGTGGCATATGAGCAGTTCTTC.